One and the same sample provided the 13 T cell receptor beta chains below, sequenced in a study of T-cell reconstitution after alpha-beta-depleted transplantation in children. Using unique molecular identifiers, the investigators prepared the TCRbeta library. Using its own MiXCR run on the PCR reads, TCRdb lists one record per CDR3 protein. The data contain about 610,000 distinct CDR3 sequences, about 10% of them singletons. The sequenced sample was PBMCs from the stem cell graft donor, obtained from the stem cell graft. The receptors originated from a human donor who donated a stem cell graft to a child with acute myeloid leukemia.

This clonotype was counted only a few times. V and J are TRBV15 and TRBJ2-1, with 8 nucleotides matching TRBD2. With V trimmed by 3 bases and J by 8 bases, 9 bases remained unmatched. The CDR3 extends over 15 amino acids. The V gene's germline CDR1 is LNHNV and CDR2 YYDKDF (reference sequence). Here the CDR3 reads CATSSTAGELDEQFF. The DNA for the CDR3 is TGTGCCACCAGCAGTACAGCGGGAGAATTGGATGAGCAGTTCTTC.

This clonotype was found many times. The V gene is TRBV5-1, the J gene TRBJ2-1; 9 bases align to TRBD1. Germline V lookup: CDR1 SGHRS, CDR2 YFSETQ. V trimming: 2 bases; J trimming: 7 bases; junction bases outside the gene matches: 4. This CDR3 is 14 amino acids long. The CDR3 coding sequence is TGCGCCAGCAGCTTCGGGACAGGGAGAAATGAGCAGTTCTTC. Residues: CASSFGTGRNEQFF.

The V and J genes are TRBV20-1 and TRBJ2-7; D unclear. V lost 3 bases to trimming and J lost 5 bases, with 20 bases between them. Germline CDR1 and CDR2: DFQATT and SNEGSKA (reference sequence). CDR3 length: 15 amino acids. Written as DNA, the CDR3 is TGCAGTGCTAGTAGGATGGGCAGGCCTGAGAACGAGCAGTACTTC. Its translation: CSASRMGRPENEQYF.

Only one count was recorded for this clonotype. At one end, the junction sequence differs from germline, possibly due to a read error. The chain uses TRBV12-3 or TRBV12-4 and TRBJ2-5; the D is unclear. CDR3 length: 12 amino acids. CDR3: CASTLDEETQDF. The DNA of the CDR3 is TGTGCCAGCACTCTGGACGAAGAGACCCAGGACTTC.

This clonotype was observed a few times. The chain employs TRBV20-1 and TRBJ2-1, with TRBD2 matching over 10 bases. This CDR3 is built from 19 residues. Germline CDR1 DFQATT, CDR2 SNEGSKA (reference sequence). V was pared by 1 base and J by 8 bases, with 20 bases of the junction left unmatched. The chain's CDR3 is CSARGRLAGERAGWDEQFF. Here the CDR3 DNA reads TGCAGTGCTAGAGGTCGGCTAGCGGGAGAAAGGGCGGGTTGGGATGAGCAGTTCTTC.

V and J are TRBV6-1 and TRBJ2-1; possible D gene TRBD2, 6 bases. Germline CDR1 is MNHNS and CDR2 is SASEGT. This CDR3 has 19 amino acids. V lost 1 base and J 0 bases, leaving 19 bases between the germline ends. The CDR3 loop is CASSEGGSAGRGSYNEQFF. The CDR3 DNA reads as TGTGCCAGCAGTGAAGGGGGATCGGCGGGACGGGGCTCCTACAATGAGCAGTTCTTC.

This clonotype was seen ten or more times. V and J are TRBV7-2 and TRBJ2-7; a weak D match, TRBD1 (5 bases). V shed 2 bases and J shed 4 bases, with 15 bases lying between them. This CDR3 has 15 residues. Germline V gene lookup returns CDR1 SGHTA and CDR2 FQGNSA. The CDR3 sequence: CASSLFGRVGYEQYF. CDR3 bases: TGTGCCAGCAGCTTATTCGGCAGGGTAGGATACGAGCAGTACTTC.

This clonotype has ten or more counts. The chain is built from TRBV21-1 and TRBJ2-7. TRBV21-1 is a recognized pseudogene. The CDR3 contains 13 residues. The CDR3: CASTSCCPHEQYF. The CDR3 region has the DNA TGTGCCAGCACATCTTGCTGCCCCCACGAGCAGTACTTC.

This clonotype was seen more than once but under ten times. This chain joins TRBV20-1 and TRBJ1-2; D unclear. Germline V gene lookup returns CDR1 DFQATT and CDR2 SNEGSKA (reference sequence). V gave up 3 bases and J gave up 6 bases, with 11 bases separating them. The CDR3 covers 12 residues. DNA for the CDR3: TGCAGTGCTAGTGTCAGACGGGATGGCTACACCTTC. Protein product: CSASVRRDGYTF.

The chain is built from TRBV5-1 and TRBJ1-4; 10 bases are shared with TRBD1. Per the germline V gene, CDR1 is SGHRS and CDR2 is YFSETQ. J gave up 7 bases and V 0 bases, and 6 bases lay outside the gene matches. CDR3 length equals 16 residues. The CDR3 loop reads CASSLAPTGGIEKLFF. Written as DNA, the CDR3 is TGCGCCAGCAGCTTGGCCCCGACAGGGGGCATTGAAAAACTGTTTTTT.

The sample holds many counts of this clonotype. The chain combines TRBV6-2 or TRBV6-3 with TRBJ2-6, with TRBD2 matching 7 bases. The J segment lost 13 bases and the V segment lost 0 bases, leaving 9 bases of the junction unmatched. The CDR3 is made up of 15 amino acids. CDR1 is MNHEY and CDR2 is SVGEGT in the germline V gene. In DNA, the CDR3 is TGTGCCAGCAGTTACTCGGCGGGAGAAATTCGGGTCCTGACTTTC. Its protein product is CASSYSAGEIRVLTF.

The rearrangement joins TRBV30 to TRBJ2-7; unclear D gene. V was clipped by 2 bases and J by 3 bases, with 8 bases between them. From germline, CDR1 is GTSNPN and CDR2 SVGIG (reference sequence). The CDR3 runs to 12 residues. The CDR3 region is CAWSPQDYEQYF. The CDR3 DNA follows: TGTGCCTGGAGTCCTCAGGACTACGAGCAGTACTTC.

At least ten counts were recorded for this clonotype. V is TRBV28 and J is TRBJ1-4, with unresolved D. CDR3 size: 15 residues. Germline CDR1 is MDHEN and CDR2 is SYDVKM. V shed 6 bases and J shed 6 bases, with 17 bases lying between them. The CDR3, as DNA: TGTGCCAGCAGCCGGGCGTCATTAGGAGATGAAAAACTGTTTTTT. This translates into CASSRASLGDEKLFF.